Listed here is a single T cell receptor beta chain. Its antigen is currently unknown. It was with 60 Vbeta and 13 Jbeta primers that the PCR ran. Generated by immunoSEQ multiplex PCR, the TCRdb table keeps only in-frame clones and is missing some. The top ten clones hold approximately 5.6% of a sample with about 170,000 clones, approximately 70% of them seen once. This sample is part of a study of cytomegalovirus exposure and HLA in healthy donors. In the study overall: One earlier analysis, a look at roughly 180 million T cells, found about 110 million unique TCR beta sequences. Findings and caveats of the study: The likely explanation for a cluster of highly shared sequence variants was sequencing artifact. Later analysis identified 15,000 to 20,000 TCR beta sequences associated with HLA alleles, using a false discovery rate threshold of 0.05.

The CDR3 loop spans 16 amino acids. Trimming at V came to 4 bases and at J to 2 bases, leaving 8 bases not matched to a gene. Germline V gene lookup returns CDR1 SGDLS and CDR2 YYNGEE. This receptor was identified in a woman between 18 and 29 years old in good health and CMV-seropositive. The chain recombines TRBV9 with TRBJ2-3; 9 nucleotides agree with TRBD1. Sequenced sample: PBMCs. In nucleotides, the CDR3 is TGTGCCAGCAGCTCATCCGGGACAGGGATCACAGATACGCAGTATTTT. It codes for CASSSSGTGITDTQYF. Looking up the rest from reference TRBV9 and TRBJ2-3 gives the full variable domain: DSGVTQTPKHLITATGQRVTLRCSPRSGDLSVYWYQQSLDQGLQFLIQYYNGEERAKGNILERFSAQQFPDLHSELNLSSLELGDSALYFCASSSSGTGITDTQYFGPGTRLTVL.